This TCR beta chain comes out of a study of monozygotic twins with cystic fibrosis. Per germline, CDR1 SGHNT and CDR2 YYREEE (reference sequence). The CDR3 loop spans 14 amino acids. V was trimmed by 7 bases and J by 2 bases, leaving 15 bases between them. Whole-study findings and limits: Unrelated CF individuals shared fewer identical clonotypes than monozygotic CF twins. Shared CDR3 numbers were not associated with age, concordance or severity. The repertoire was suggested to be naive-dominated, clonality median roughly 0.0089.

This table comes from immunoSEQ multiplex PCR, and its TCRdb copy is limited to in-frame clones, with some not included. Among 30,000 to 35,000 clones listed, 66% were seen once. Concerning this clone: Its antigen is unknown.

The sequence came from a girl aged 10 to 17 with cystic fibrosis. The V gene is TRBV5-4, the J gene TRBJ1-2, with unresolved D. The sequenced material came from blood. CDR3 in amino acids: CASASGGRNYGYTF. The CDR3 nucleotides are TGTGCCAGCGCCTCGGGCGGAAGAAACTATGGCTACACCTTC.